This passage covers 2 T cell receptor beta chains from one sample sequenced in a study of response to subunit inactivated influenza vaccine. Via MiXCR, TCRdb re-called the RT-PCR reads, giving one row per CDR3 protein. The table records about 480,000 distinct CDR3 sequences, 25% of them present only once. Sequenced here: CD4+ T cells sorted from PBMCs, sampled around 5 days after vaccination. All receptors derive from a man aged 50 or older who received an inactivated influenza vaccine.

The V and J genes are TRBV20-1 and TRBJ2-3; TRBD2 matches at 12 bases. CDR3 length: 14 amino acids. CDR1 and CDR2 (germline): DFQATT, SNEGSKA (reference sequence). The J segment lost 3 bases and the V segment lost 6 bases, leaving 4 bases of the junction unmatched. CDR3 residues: CSAEGLAGTDTQYF. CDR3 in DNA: TGCAGTGCCGAAGGACTAGCGGGGACAGATACGCAGTATTTT.

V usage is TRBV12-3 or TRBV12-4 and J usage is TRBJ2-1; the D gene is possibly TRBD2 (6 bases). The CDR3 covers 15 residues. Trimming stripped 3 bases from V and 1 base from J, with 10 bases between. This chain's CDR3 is CASSFAGPSYNEQFF. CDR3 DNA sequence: TGTGCCAGCAGTTTCGCGGGGCCTTCCTACAATGAGCAGTTCTTC.